This T cell receptor beta chain emerged from a study of shared clonotypes between healthy human individuals. Regarding this clone: Its antigen is undetermined. Other DNA sequences in this sample translate to the same CDR3.

Study results and caveats: In general, naive subsets displayed greater estimated richness than memory subsets did. Only a few donors were included, so the genetic and exposure-history diversity represented was limited.

This CDR3 has 15 residues. Trimming removed 3 bases from V and 0 bases from J, with 10 bases in between. Germline loops: CDR1 SEHNR, CDR2 FQNEAQ (reference sequence). Only in-frame clones appear in the TCRdb table, and some are missing; sequencing was by immunoSEQ multiplex PCR. The sample gives roughly 1,100,000 clones, under 80% of which show up once; 1.4% is in the top ten. The sequence was collected from a man in his late teens or twenties in good health. The chain couples TRBV7-9 to TRBJ2-3; D possibly corresponds to TRBD2 (5 bases). Sequencing used memory CD4+ T cells sorted from blood. Sample subset: CD45RA-negative fraction. The CDR3: CASSLSGVSTDTQYF. The CDR3 region has the DNA TGTGCCAGCAGCTTGTCCGGGGTTAGCACAGATACGCAGTATTTT.